Below, 11 T cell receptor gamma chains from the same sample are listed, as sequenced in a study of intestinal T cells in coeliac disease. LymphoTrack primers amplified TRG sequences from about 200 ng of biopsy DNA. TCRdb re-analyzed the multiplex PCR reads via CATT. The data contain over a thousand gamma-chain clones, 44% of them singletons. More than 9 formalin-fixed paraffin-embedded scrolls, each 5 µm thick, supplied each case's genomic DNA. Sequencing was done on a sample of a duodenal biopsy. All receptors come from a human donor with celiac disease.

V usage is TRGV2 and J usage is TRGJ1 or TRGJ2. With 0 bases clipped from V and 2 bases from J, the junction kept 7 bases outside the gene matches. The V gene's germline CDR1 is EGSNGY and CDR2 YDSYNSKV. This CDR3 spans 15 amino acids. The CDR3 coding sequence is TGTGCCACCTGGGACGGGCATCGGGATTATTATAAGAAACTCTTT. Residues: CATWDGHRDYYKKLF.

The chain links TRGV10 to TRGJ1 or TRGJ2. TRGV10 is an open reading frame, and its role is uncertain. V shed 8 bases, J shed 9 bases, and the junction held 14 bases outside the gene matches. The CDR3 is 13 amino acids. CDR3 coding DNA: TGTGCTGCGTGGGATTTGGAATATGGTAAGAAACTCTTT. It specifies CAAWDLEYGKKLF.

There are a few counts of this clone. The rearrangement joins TRGV9 to TRGJ1 or TRGJ2. V gave up 0 bases and J gave up 4 bases; unmatched junction bases: 6. From germline, CDR1 is GITISATS and CDR2 ISYDGTV (reference sequence). The length of the CDR3 is 14 residues. The CDR3 bases are TGTGCCTTGTGGGAGGTGGGGGTGTATTATAAGAAACTCTTT. Protein: CALWEVGVYYKKLF.

The chain links TRGV2 to TRGJ1 or TRGJ2. Per the germline V gene, CDR1 is EGSNGY and CDR2 is YDSYNSKV. The CDR3 runs to 14 residues. J was trimmed by 10 bases and V by 7 bases; bases with no gene match: 19. The CDR3 region has the DNA TGTGCCACCTGTACACAAACGGGGGGTTACAAGAAACTCTTT. Protein sequence: CATCTQTGGYKKLF.

The rearrangement links TRGV8 to TRGJ1 or TRGJ2. Germline V CDR1 and CDR2: VENAVY, YDSYNSRV. The CDR3 loop spans 10 amino acids. After removal of 9 bases from V and 10 bases from J, the junction contained 9 bases not matched to a gene. The chain's CDR3 is CATPLAKKLF. For the CDR3, the DNA is TGTGCCACCCCCCTTGCCAAGAAACTCTTT.

The genes are TRGV8 and TRGJ1 or TRGJ2. CDR1 is VENAVY, CDR2 YDSYNSRV, per germline. With V trimmed by 1 base and J by 0 bases, 6 bases remained unmatched. This CDR3 is built from 15 residues. The CDR3 is CATWDRLSNYYKKLF. CDR3 bases: TGTGCCACCTGGGATAGATTATCGAATTATTATAAGAAACTCTTT.

The table lists this clone with a few counts. The junction departs from the called germline gene at one end, perhaps through a read error. This chain uses TRGV3 with TRGJ1 or TRGJ2. The CDR3 sequence is 11 residues long. In germline, CDR1 is VTNTFY, CDR2 YDVSTARD (reference sequence). Here the CDR3 reads CATWDSFKAFF. The DNA for the CDR3 is TGTGCCACCTGGGACAGCTTTAAAGCCTTTTTT.

This clone has just a few counts. The CDR3 DNA is TGTGCCACCTGGGACAAGGCTTATAAGAAACTCTTT. Amino acid sequence: CATWDKAYKKLF. The rearrangement uses TRGV3 and TRGJ1 or TRGJ2. The CDR3 runs to 12 residues. CDR1 VTNTFY and CDR2 YDVSTARD come from the germline V gene (reference sequence). Trimming removed 2 bases from V and 6 bases from J; junction bases left unmatched: 4.

The chain combines TRGV3 with TRGJ1 or TRGJ2. V lost 3 bases and J lost 2; bases outside the gene matches: 4. The CDR3 covers 13 residues. Germline CDR1 and CDR2: VTNTFY and YDVSTARD (reference sequence). The CDR3 spells CATWDGYYYKKLF. For the CDR3, the DNA is TGTGCCACCTGGGACGGATATTATTATAAGAAACTCTTT.

Concerning this clone itself: This may be a read error, as it is one base from a much larger clone. The sample has other DNA sequences that encode this CDR3 too. This chain connects TRGV3 to TRGJP2. V was clipped by 4 bases and J by 4 bases; unmatched bases: 12. The CDR3 covers 16 residues. Per the germline V gene, CDR1 is VTNTFY and CDR2 is YDVSTARD (reference sequence). The CDR3 loop is CATWDRRVFSDWIKTF. The CDR3 region has the DNA TGTGCCACCTGGGATAGGCGGGTTTTTAGTGATTGGATCAAGACGTTT.

V usage is TRGV10 and J usage is TRGJ1 or TRGJ2. TRGV10 is an ORF, with its function uncertain. Trimming took 8 bases from V and 12 from J; bases not matched to a gene: 11. The CDR3 contains 11 residues. CDR3 protein: CAAWDLRGKLF. The CDR3 nucleotides read TGTGCTGCGTGGGATTTGAGGGGGAAACTCTTT.